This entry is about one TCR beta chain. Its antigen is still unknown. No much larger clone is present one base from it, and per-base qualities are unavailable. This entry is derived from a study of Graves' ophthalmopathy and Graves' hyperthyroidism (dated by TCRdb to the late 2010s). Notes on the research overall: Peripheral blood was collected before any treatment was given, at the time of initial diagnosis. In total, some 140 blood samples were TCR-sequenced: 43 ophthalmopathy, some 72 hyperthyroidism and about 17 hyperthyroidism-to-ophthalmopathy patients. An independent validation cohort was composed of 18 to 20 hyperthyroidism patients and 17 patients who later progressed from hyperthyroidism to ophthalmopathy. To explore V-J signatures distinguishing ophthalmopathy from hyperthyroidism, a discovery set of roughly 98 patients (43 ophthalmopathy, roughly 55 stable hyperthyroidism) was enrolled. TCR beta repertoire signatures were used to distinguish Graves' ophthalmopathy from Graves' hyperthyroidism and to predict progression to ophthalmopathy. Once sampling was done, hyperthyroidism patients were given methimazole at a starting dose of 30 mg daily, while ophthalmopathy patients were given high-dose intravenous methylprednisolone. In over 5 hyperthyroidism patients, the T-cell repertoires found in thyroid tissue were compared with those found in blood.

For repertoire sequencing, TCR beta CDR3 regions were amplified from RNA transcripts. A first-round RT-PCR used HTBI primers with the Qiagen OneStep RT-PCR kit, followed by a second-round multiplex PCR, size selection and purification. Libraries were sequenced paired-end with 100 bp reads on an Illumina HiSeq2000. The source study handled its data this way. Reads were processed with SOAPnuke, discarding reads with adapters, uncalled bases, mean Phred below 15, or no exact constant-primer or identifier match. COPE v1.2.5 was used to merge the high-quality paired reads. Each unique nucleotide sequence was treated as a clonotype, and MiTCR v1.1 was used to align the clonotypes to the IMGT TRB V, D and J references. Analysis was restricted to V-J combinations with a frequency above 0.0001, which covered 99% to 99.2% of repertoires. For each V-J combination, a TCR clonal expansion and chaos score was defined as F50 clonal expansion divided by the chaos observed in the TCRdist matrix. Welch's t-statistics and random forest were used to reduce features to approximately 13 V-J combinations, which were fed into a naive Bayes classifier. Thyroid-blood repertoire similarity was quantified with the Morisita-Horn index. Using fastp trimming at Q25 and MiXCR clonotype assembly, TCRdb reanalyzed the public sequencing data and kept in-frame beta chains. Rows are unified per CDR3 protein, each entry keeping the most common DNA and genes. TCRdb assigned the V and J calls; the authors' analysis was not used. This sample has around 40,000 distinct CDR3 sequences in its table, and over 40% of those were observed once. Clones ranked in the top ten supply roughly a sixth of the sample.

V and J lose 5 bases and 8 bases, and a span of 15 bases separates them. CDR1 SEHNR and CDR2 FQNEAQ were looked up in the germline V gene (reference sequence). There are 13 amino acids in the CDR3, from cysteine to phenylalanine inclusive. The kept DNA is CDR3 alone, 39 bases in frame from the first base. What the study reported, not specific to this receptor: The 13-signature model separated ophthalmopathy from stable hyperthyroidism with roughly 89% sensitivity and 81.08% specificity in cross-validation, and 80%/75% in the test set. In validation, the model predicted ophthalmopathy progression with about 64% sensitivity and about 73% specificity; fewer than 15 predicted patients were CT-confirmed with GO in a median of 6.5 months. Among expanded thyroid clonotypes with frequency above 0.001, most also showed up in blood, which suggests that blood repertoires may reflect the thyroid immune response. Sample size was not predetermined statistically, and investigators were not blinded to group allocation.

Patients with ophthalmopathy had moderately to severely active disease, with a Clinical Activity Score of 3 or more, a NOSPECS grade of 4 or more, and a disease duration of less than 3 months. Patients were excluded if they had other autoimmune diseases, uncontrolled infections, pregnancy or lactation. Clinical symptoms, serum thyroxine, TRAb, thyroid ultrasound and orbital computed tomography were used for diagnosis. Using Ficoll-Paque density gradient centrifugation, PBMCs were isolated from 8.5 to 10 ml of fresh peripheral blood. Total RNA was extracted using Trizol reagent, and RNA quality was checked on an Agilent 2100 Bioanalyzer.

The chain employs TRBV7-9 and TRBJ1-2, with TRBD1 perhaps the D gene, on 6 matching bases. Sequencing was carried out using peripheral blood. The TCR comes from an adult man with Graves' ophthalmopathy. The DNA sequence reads TGTGCCAGCAGCCGCACAGGGACGGGGGGCTACACCTTC. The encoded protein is CASSRTGTGGYTF.